The source of this T cell receptor (beta chain) is a study of control samples from healthy donors and cancer patients (dated by TCRdb to about 2020). The method was the immunoSEQ multiplex PCR assay. TCRdb carries this immuneACCESS record with in-frame sequences only. Its versions omit some clonotypes, under half of them owing to an unresolved V gene in the studies checked, with the rest unexplained. The sample table records about 52,000 clones; 95% of these occur just once. Together, the top ten hold less than 2.5% of the sample. Trimming takes 5 bases from V and 6 bases from J, and the germline ends sit 7 bases apart. The CDR3 contains 12 residues, cysteine and phenylalanine counted. Solely the CDR3 DNA is kept, with 36 bases framed from the first base. About this clone itself: It has no known antigen specificity. The input lacks base qualities; no much larger clone sits a single base away.

This chain joins TRBV12-3 or TRBV12-4 to TRBJ2-2; the D gene is unclear. This TCR derives from a man in his thirties or forties in good health. The specimen sequenced was blood. The CDR3 protein is CASSPGSGELFF. In nucleotides, the sequence is TGTGCCAGCAGTCCCGGATCCGGGGAGCTGTTTTTT.